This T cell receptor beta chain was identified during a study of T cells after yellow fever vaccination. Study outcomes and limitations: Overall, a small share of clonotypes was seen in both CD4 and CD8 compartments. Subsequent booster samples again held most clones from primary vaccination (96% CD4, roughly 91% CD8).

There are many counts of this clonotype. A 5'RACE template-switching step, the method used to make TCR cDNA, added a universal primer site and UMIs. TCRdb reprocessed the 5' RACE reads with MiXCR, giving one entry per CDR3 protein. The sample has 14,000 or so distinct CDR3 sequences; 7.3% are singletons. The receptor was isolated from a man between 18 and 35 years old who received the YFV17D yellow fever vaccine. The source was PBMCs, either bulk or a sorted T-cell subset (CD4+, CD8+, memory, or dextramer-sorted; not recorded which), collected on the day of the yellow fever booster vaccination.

The CDR3, as DNA: TGCAGTGCTAGAGATGGTACGATGGACATTCAGTACTTC. Translating it yields CSARDGTMDIQYF. The chain carries TRBV20-1 and TRBJ2-4; D remains unclear. CDR3 length: 13 amino acids. The germline gives CDR1 DFQATT, CDR2 SNEGSKA (reference sequence). The V end lost 0 bases, the J end lost 8 bases, and 11 bases lay between the germline ends.